These 12 T cell receptor beta chains were all obtained from the same sample, sequenced in a study of blood T cell repertoires in COVID-19. TCRdb's table, derived via immunoSEQ multiplex PCR, lists solely in-frame clones and lacks some. The sample has under 150,000 clones, 75% to 90% seen once; the top ten hold about 8.1%. Input material: peripheral blood. These TCRs come from a woman between 40 and 50 years old with acute or convalescent COVID-19.

The CDR3: CASSGLGGVNEQFF. The CDR3 nucleotides read TGTGCCAGCTCAGGACTAGGGGGGGTGAATGAGCAGTTCTTC. This sequence joins TRBV18 and TRBJ2-1; D possibly corresponds to TRBD2 (7 bases). The germline V gene encodes CDR1 KGHSH and CDR2 LQKENI. The CDR3 loop spans 14 amino acids. V was clipped by 5 bases and J by 7 bases, with 15 bases between them.

This chain uses TRBV20-1 with TRBJ2-1; 13 nucleotides agree with TRBD2. Germline assignment: CDR1 DFQATT and CDR2 SNEGSKA (reference sequence). This CDR3 has 16 residues. V was pared by 3 bases and J by 6 bases, with 8 bases of the junction left unmatched. DNA of the CDR3: TGCAGTGCTAGTTCCCTGACTAGCGGGGGGCTCAATGAGCAGTTCTTC. Its translation: CSASSLTSGGLNEQFF.

The rearrangement uses TRBV27 and TRBJ1-6, with 8 nucleotides matching TRBD1. V shed 5 bases, J shed 7 bases, and the junction held 4 bases outside the gene matches. Germline CDR1 and CDR2: MNHEY and SMNVEV (reference sequence). This CDR3 is 14 amino acids long. In nucleotides, the CDR3 is TGTGCCAGCAGTCCCGGACAGGGCAATTCACCCCTCCACTTT. It yields the protein CASSPGQGNSPLHF.

The chain joins TRBV30 to TRBJ1-1; no clear D. V was trimmed by 6 bases and J by 1 base, leaving 18 bases between them. The CDR3 runs to 15 residues. CDR1 is GTSNPN, CDR2 SVGIG, per germline (reference sequence). The CDR3 is CACLRRQRKNTEAFF. The DNA for the CDR3 is TGTGCCTGCCTTAGGCGGCAACGAAAGAACACTGAAGCTTTCTTT.

The rearrangement links TRBV5-1 to TRBJ1-5, with a possible D match to TRBD1 (5 bases). The CDR3 length is 14 residues. Trimming shortened V by 0 bases and J by 6 bases, and 10 bases separated the two germline ends. Germline V gene sequence: CDR1 SGHRS, CDR2 YFSETQ. Here the CDR3 reads CASSLAVGGQPQHF. The CDR3 DNA reads TGCGCCAGCAGCTTGGCAGTGGGGGGTCAGCCCCAGCATTTT.

This clone showed up just a few times. V is TRBV3-1 (or the pseudogene TRBV3-2) and J is TRBJ1-2; TRBD1 matches at 9 bases. Per germline, CDR1 LGHDT and CDR2 YNNKEL (reference sequence). This CDR3 is built from 14 residues. The V and J ends lost 5 bases and 7 bases, in that order; junction bases with no gene match: 8. DNA for the CDR3: TGTGCCAGCAGCTCTACAGGGGGCGGTGCTGGCTACACCTTC. Translation: CASSSTGGGAGYTF.

The genes are TRBV27 and TRBJ1-6, with 7 bases lining up with TRBD1. V trimming: 5 bases; J trimming: 9 bases; junction bases outside the gene matches: 7. In germline, CDR1 is MNHEY, CDR2 SMNVEV (reference sequence). The CDR3 extends over 14 amino acids. DNA for the CDR3: TGTGCCAGCAGTGGGGGACAGATAAGTTCACCCCTCCACTTT. Translated: CASSGGQISSPLHF.

This clone was recorded once. This rearrangement joins TRBV18 to TRBJ1-4; 8 positions agree with TRBD1. Germline values: CDR1 KGHSH, CDR2 LQKENI. J gave up 8 bases and V 6 bases, and 5 bases lay outside the gene matches. The CDR3 is made up of 13 amino acids. Here the CDR3 reads CASSRTGMEKLFF. The CDR3 DNA follows: TGTGCCAGCTCCCGGACAGGGATGGAAAAACTGTTTTTT. Complete variable domain (other parts from reference TRBV18 and TRBJ1-4): NAGVMQNPRHLVRRRGQEARLRCSPMKGHSHVYWYRQLPEEGLKFMVYLQKENIIDESGMPKERFSAEFPKEGPSILRIQQVVRGDSAAYFCASSRTGMEKLFFGSGTQLSVL.

The chain carries TRBV11-3 and TRBJ2-1, with D possibly matching TRBD2 (7 bases). Between the trimmed V and J ends, which lost 6 bases and 4 bases, there was a span of 13 bases. CDR1 is SGHNT and CDR2 is YENEEA in the germline V gene. This CDR3 has 14 residues. CDR3 DNA sequence: TGTGCCAGCAGTGGGGGGGCAGGTTACAATGAGCAGTTCTTC. Translating gives CASSGGAGYNEQFF.

The rearrangement links TRBV5-6 to TRBJ1-6; tentative D call: TRBD1 (6 bases). The V and J ends lost 1 base and 4 bases respectively, with 9 bases between them. CDR3 length equals 15 residues. Germline V gives CDR1 SGHDT, CDR2 YYEEEE. The CDR3 loop is CASSLRQGYNSPLHF. CDR3 DNA sequence: TGTGCCAGCAGCTTGAGGCAGGGGTATAATTCACCCCTCCACTTT.

This chain uses TRBV6-6 with TRBJ2-1, with 7 bases matching TRBD1. Per the germline V gene, CDR1 is MNHNY and CDR2 is SVGAGI (reference sequence). J lost 0 bases, V lost 5 bases, and 16 bases had no gene match. The CDR3 loop spans 19 amino acids. This CDR3 is CASSPKKGAQGSSYNEQFF. CDR3 sequence (DNA): TGTGCCAGCAGTCCCAAAAAGGGGGCACAGGGATCCTCCTACAATGAGCAGTTCTTC.

The chain recombines TRBV25-1 with TRBJ2-1, with D perhaps TRBD1 (5 bases). The length of the CDR3 is 15 residues. Per the germline V gene, CDR1 is MGHDK and CDR2 is SYGVNS. With 5 bases removed from V and 4 bases from J, the gap between germline ends came to 15 bases. The CDR3 spells CASSTPTEPYNEQFF. CDR3 in DNA: TGTGCCAGCAGTACCCCGACAGAGCCGTACAATGAGCAGTTCTTC.